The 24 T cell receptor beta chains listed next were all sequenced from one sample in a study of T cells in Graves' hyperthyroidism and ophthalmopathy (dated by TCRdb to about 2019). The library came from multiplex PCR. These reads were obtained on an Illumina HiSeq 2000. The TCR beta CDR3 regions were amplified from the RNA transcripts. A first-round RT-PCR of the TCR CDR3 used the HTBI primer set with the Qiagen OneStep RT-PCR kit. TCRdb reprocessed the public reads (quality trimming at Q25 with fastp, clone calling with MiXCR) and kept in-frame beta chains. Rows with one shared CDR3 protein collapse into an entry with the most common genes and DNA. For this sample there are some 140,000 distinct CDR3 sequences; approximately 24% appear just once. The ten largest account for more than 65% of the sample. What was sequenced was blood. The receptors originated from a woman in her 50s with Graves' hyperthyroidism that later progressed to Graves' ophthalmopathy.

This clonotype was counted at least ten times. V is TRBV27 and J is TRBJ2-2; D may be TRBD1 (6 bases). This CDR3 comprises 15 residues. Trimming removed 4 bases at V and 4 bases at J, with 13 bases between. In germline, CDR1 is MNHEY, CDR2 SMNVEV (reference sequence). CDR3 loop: CASSWQGRGTGELFF. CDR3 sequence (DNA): TGTGCCAGCAGTTGGCAGGGGCGTGGCACCGGGGAGCTGTTTTTT.

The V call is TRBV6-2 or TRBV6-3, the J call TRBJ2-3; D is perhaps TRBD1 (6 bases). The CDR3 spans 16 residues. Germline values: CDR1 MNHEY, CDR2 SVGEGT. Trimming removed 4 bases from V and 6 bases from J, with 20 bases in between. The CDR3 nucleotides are TGTGCCAGCAGTTTCAGGCGTCAGGGGAGTTCGGATACGCAGTATTTT. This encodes CASSFRRQGSSDTQYF.

This CDR3 is CASSLGTGATDTQYF. The CDR3 DNA is TGTGCCAGCAGCCTGGGGACAGGGGCGACAGATACGCAGTATTTT. The chain links TRBV5-4 to TRBJ2-3, with 10 bases lining up with TRBD1. In germline, CDR1 is SGHNT, CDR2 YYREEE (reference sequence). The V gene end was trimmed by 4 bases and the J gene end by 3 bases; junction bases not matched to a gene: 5. The CDR3 spans 15 residues.

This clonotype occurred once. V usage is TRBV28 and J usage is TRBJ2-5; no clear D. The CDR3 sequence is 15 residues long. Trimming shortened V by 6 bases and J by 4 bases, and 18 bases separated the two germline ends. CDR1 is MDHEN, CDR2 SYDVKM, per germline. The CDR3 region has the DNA TGTGCCAGCAGCTTCGACCCCGACGCCGGAGAGACCCAGTACTTC. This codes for CASSFDPDAGETQYF.

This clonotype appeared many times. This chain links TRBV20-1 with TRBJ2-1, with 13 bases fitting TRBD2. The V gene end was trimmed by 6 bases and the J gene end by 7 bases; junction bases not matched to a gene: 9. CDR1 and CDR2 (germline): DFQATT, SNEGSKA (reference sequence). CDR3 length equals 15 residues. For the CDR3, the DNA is TGCAGTGCCGCCCGGACTAGCGGGAGTGCTAATGAGCAGTTCTTC. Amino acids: CSAARTSGSANEQFF.

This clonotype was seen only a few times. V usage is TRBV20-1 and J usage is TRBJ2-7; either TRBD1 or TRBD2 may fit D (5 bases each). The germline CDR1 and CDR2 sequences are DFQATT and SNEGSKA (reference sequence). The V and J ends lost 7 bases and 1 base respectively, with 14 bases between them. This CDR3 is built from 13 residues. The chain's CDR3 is CSGLRDGSYEQYF. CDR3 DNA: TGCAGTGGACTCAGGGACGGTTCCTACGAGCAGTACTTC.

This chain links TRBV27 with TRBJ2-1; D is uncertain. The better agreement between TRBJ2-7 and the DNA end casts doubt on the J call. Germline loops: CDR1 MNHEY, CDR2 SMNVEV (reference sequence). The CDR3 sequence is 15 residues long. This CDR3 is CASSWGSISYNEQYF. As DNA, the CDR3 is TGTGCCAGCAGTTGGGGATCAATCTCCTACAATGAGCAGTACTTC.

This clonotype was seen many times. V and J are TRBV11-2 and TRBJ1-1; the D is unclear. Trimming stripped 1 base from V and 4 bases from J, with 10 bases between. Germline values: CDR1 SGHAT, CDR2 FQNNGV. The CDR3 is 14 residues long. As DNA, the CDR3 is TGTGCCAGCAGCTTAGCTAAAGGCAGCACTGAAGCTTTCTTT. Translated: CASSLAKGSTEAFF.

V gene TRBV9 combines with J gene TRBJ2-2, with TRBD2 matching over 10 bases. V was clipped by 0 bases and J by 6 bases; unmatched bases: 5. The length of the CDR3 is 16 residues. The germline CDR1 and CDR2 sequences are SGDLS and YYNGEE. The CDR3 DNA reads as TGTGCCAGCAGCGTAGATCGAGCGGGAGGGGCCGGGGAGCTGTTTTTT. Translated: CASSVDRAGGAGELFF. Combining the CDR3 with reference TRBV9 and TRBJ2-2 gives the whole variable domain DSGVTQTPKHLITATGQRVTLRCSPRSGDLSVYWYQQSLDQGLQFLIQYYNGEERAKGNILERFSAQQFPDLHSELNLSSLELGDSALYFCASSVDRAGGAGELFFGEGSRLTVL.

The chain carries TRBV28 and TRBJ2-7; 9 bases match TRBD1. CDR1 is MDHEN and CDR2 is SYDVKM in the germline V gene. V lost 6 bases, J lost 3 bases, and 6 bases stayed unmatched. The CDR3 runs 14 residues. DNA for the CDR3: TGTGCCAGCAGGGGATCGGACAGGGGCTACGAGCAGTACTTC. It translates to CASRGSDRGYEQYF.

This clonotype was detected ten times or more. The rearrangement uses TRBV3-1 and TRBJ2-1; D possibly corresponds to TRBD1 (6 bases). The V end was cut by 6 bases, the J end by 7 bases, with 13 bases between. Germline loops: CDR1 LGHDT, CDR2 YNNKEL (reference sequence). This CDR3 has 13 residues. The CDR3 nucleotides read TGTGCCAGCAGGGTACAGGGCGGGAATGAGCAGTTCTTC. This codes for CASRVQGGNEQFF.

The CDR3 sequence: CASSKDSGVETQYF. The CDR3 DNA reads as TGTGCCAGCAGTAAGGACAGCGGCGTGGAGACCCAGTACTTC. The rearrangement links TRBV2 to TRBJ2-5; D perhaps matches TRBD1 (6 bases). From germline, CDR1 is SNHLY and CDR2 FYNNEI. Trimming took 5 bases from V and 5 from J, leaving 15 bases between them. CDR3 length: 14 amino acids.

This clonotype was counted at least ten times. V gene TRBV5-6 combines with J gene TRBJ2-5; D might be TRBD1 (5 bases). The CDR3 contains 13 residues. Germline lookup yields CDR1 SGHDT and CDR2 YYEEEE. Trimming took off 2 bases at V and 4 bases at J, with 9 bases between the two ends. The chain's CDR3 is CASSLRTRETQYF. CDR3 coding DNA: TGTGCCAGCAGCTTAAGGACAAGAGAGACCCAGTACTTC.

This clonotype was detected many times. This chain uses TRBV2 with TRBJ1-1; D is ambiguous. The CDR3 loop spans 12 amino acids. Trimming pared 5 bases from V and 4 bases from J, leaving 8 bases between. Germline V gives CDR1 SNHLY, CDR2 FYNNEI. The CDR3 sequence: CASSRVGTEAFF. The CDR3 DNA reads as TGTGCCAGCAGTAGGGTTGGCACTGAAGCTTTCTTT.

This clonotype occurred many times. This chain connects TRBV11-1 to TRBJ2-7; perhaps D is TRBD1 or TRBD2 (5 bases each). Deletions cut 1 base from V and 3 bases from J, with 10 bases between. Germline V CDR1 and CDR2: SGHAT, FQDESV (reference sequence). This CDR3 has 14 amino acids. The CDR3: CASSLGGSYYEQYF. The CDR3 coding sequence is TGTGCCAGCAGCTTAGGGGGGAGTTACTACGAGCAGTACTTC.

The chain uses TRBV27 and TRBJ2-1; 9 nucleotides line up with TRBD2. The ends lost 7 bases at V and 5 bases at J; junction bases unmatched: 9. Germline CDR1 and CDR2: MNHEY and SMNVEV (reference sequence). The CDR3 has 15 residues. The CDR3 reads CASNGGASGNNEQFF. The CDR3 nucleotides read TGTGCCAGCAACGGGGGGGCTAGCGGGAACAATGAGCAGTTCTTC.

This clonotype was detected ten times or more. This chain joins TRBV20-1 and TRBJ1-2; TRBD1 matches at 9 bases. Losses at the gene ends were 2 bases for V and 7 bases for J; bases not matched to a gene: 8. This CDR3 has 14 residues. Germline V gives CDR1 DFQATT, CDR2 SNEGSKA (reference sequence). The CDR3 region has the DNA TGCAGTGCTAGACCCCCGGGACAGGGCGGTGGCTACACCTTC. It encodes CSARPPGQGGGYTF.

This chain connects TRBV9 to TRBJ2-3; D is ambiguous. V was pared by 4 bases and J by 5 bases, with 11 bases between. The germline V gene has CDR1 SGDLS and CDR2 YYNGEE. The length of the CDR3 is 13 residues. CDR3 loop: CASSSRTRDTQYF. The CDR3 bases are TGTGCCAGCAGCTCCCGGACGCGAGATACGCAGTATTTT.

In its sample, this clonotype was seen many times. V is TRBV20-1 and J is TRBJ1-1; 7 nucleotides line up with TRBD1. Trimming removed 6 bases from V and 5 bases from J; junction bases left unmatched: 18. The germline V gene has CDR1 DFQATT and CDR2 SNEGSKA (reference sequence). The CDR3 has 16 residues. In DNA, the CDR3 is TGCAGTGCCGCGGGGGCAGGGGGAGGTCCGAATACTGAAGCTTTCTTT. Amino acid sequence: CSAAGAGGGPNTEAFF.

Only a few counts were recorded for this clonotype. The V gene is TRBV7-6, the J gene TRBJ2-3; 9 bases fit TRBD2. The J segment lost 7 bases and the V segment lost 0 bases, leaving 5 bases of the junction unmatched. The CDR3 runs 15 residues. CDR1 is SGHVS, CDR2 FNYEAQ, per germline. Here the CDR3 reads CASSLASGSGYTQYF. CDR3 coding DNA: TGTGCCAGCAGCTTAGCTAGCGGGAGTGGGTATACGCAGTATTTT.

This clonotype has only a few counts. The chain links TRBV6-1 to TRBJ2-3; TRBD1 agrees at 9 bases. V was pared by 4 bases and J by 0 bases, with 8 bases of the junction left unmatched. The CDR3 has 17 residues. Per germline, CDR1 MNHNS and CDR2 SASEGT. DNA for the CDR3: TGTGCCAGCAGTGGGGGACAGGGACCAACTAGCACAGATACGCAGTATTTT. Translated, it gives CASSGGQGPTSTDTQYF.

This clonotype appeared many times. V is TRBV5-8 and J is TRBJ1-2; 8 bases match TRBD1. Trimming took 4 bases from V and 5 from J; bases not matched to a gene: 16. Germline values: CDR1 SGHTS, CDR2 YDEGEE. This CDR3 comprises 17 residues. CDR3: CASSAQGGRFDGYGYTF. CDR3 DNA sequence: TGTGCCAGCAGCGCACAGGGGGGGCGTTTCGATGGATATGGCTACACCTTC.

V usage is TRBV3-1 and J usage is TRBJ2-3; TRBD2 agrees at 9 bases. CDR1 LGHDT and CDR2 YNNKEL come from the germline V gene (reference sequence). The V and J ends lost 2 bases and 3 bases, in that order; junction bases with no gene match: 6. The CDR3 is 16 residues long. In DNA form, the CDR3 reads TGTGCCAGCAGCCAAAATGGGGCGGGAGGGACAGATACGCAGTATTTT. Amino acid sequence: CASSQNGAGGTDTQYF.

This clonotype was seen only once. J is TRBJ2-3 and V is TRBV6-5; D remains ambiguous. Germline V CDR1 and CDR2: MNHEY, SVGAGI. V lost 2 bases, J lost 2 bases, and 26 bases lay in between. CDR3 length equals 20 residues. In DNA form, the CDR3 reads TGTGCCAGCAGTTACACCTGGGTTCGGCTAGGAGAGTCCGACACAGATACGCAGTATTTT. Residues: CASSYTWVRLGESDTDTQYF.